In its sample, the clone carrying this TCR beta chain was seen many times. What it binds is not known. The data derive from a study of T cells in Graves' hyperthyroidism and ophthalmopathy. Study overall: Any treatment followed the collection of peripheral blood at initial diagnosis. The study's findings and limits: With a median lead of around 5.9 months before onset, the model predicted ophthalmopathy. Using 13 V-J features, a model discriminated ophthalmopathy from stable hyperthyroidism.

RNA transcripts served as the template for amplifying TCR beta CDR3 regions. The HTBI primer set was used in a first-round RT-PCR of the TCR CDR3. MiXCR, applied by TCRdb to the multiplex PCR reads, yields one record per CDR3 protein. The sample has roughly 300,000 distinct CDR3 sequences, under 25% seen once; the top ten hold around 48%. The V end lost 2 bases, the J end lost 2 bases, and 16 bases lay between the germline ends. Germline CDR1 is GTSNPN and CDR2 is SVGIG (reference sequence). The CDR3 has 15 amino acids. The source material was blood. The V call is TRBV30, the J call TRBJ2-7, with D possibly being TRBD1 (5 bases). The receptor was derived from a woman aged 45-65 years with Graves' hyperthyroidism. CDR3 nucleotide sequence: TGTGCCTGGAGTTTGGGTGATGGGGCCGCCTACGAGCAGTACTTC. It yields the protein CAWSLGDGAAYEQYF.